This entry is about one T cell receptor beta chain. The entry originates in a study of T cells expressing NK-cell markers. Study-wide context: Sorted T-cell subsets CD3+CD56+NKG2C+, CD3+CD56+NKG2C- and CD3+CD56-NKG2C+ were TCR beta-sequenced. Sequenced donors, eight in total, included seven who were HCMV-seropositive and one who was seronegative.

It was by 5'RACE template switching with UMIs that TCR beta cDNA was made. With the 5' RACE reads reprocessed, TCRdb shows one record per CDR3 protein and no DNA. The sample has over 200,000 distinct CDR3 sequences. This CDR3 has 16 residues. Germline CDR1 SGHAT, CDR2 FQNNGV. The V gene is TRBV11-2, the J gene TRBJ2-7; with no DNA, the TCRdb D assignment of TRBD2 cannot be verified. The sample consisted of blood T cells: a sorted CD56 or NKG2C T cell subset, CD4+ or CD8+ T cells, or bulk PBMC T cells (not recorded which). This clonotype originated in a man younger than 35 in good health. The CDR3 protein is CASSLQLAGGSYEQYF.